The clone carrying this T cell receptor beta chain was observed a few times. The PCR employed 60 Vbeta primers together with 13 Jbeta primers. Sequenced by immunoSEQ multiplex PCR; TCRdb stores in-frame clones only, minus some. The sample comprises approximately 76,000 clones, around 79% of which are singletons, and 2.5% rests with the top ten. The CDR3 loop spans 13 amino acids. V was pared by 6 bases and J by 5 bases, with 13 bases between. Germline V gene lookup returns CDR1 SEHNR and CDR2 FQNEAQ (reference sequence). The data derive from a study of cytomegalovirus exposure and HLA in healthy donors. Across the study: Findings of an earlier analysis included 90 million to 120 million unique TCR beta sequences from around 180 million T cells. Early released data comprised 80 million to 90 million unique TCRs from HLA-typed donors.

Donors had nominal health at sampling but likely had unrecorded immune exposures. The chain combines TRBV7-9 with TRBJ2-5, with D possibly being TRBD1 (6 bases). The receptor was derived from a man younger than 40 in good health and CMV-seronegative. The specimen was PBMCs. CDR3 coding DNA: TGTGCCAGCAGGACAGGCCTACAGGAGACCCAGTACTTC. Translated: CASRTGLQETQYF.